One sample yielded the 5 T cell receptor beta chains listed below, sequenced in a study of blood T cell repertoires in COVID-19 (dated by TCRdb to 2018 to 2021). Library construction relied on the immunoSEQ multiplex PCR assay. TCRdb took this table from immuneACCESS and kept in-frame rearrangements with V and J called. Such tables lack part of the clones; where checked against another copy, unresolved V genes explain under half of the gap, and the rest is unexplained. The sample table shows some 74,000 clones, and 70% to 80% are seen once. The ten top clones hold around a sixth of the sample. The sequencing input was peripheral blood. The receptors come from a man between 65 and 80 years old with active or convalescent COVID-19.

CDR3: CSASPDLELFF. In nucleotides, the CDR3 is TGCAGTGCTAGTCCCGACTTGGAACTGTTTTTT. The chain recombines TRBV20-1 with TRBJ1-4; D is uncertain. Trimming took off 3 bases at V and 12 bases at J, with 11 bases between the two ends. CDR3 length equals 11 residues. From germline, CDR1 is DFQATT and CDR2 SNEGSKA (reference sequence).

This clone was seen at least ten times. The V gene is TRBV5-1, the J gene TRBJ1-5, with TRBD1 matching over 8 bases. V lost 4 bases, J lost 3 bases, and 6 bases stayed unmatched. The CDR3 is made up of 15 amino acids. The V gene's germline CDR1 is SGHRS and CDR2 YFSETQ. Here the CDR3 reads CASSLQGEVNQPQHF. The CDR3 nucleotides are TGCGCCAGCAGCCTACAGGGGGAAGTCAATCAGCCCCAGCATTTT.

The V gene is TRBV28, the J gene TRBJ1-6; D gene unclear. V lost 6 bases and J lost 9, with 18 bases in between. Germline V CDR1 and CDR2: MDHEN, SYDVKM. The CDR3 runs to 15 residues. CDR3 loop: CASRPDSPGGSPLHF. The CDR3 DNA is TGTGCCAGCAGACCGGACTCCCCGGGTGGTTCACCCCTCCACTTT.

This chain uses TRBV19 with TRBJ1-4, with D perhaps matching TRBD1 (5 bases). The CDR3 length is 15 residues. V dropped 5 bases and J dropped 7 bases, with 17 bases sitting between them. In germline, CDR1 is LNHDA, CDR2 SQIVND (reference sequence). The CDR3 spells CASSVTGSAAEKLFF. CDR3 bases: TGTGCCAGTAGTGTAACAGGTTCGGCTGCTGAAAAACTGTTTTTT.

V is TRBV7-3 and J is TRBJ2-2; D may be TRBD1 (6 bases). In germline, CDR1 is SGHTA, CDR2 FQGTGA. The CDR3 spans 15 residues. Trimming took off 4 bases at V and 3 bases at J, with 12 bases between the two ends. The CDR3 DNA reads as TGTGCCAGCAGCTCACAGGGTAGTGACACCGGGGAGCTGTTTTTT. Amino acids: CASSSQGSDTGELFF.